The 26 T cell receptor beta chains presented below share a single source sample, sequenced in a study of OX40 agonist ivuxolimab in advanced cancers. Sequenced by immunoSEQ multiplex PCR; TCRdb stores in-frame clones only, minus some. The sample yields about 70,000 clones, 90% to 95% seen once. This sample comprised CD4+ or CD8+ T cells sorted from blood, obtained in a trial of the OX40 agonist ivuxolimab. These receptors originate from an adult with an advanced solid tumor such as melanoma, head and neck, liver or kidney cancer.

V and J are TRBV2 and TRBJ2-1, with D possibly being TRBD2 (6 bases). The germline V and J ends were trimmed by 5 bases and 7 bases, with 12 bases remaining between them. Germline CDR1 and CDR2: SNHLY and FYNNEI. This CDR3 spans 13 amino acids. The CDR3 nucleotides are TGTGCCAGCAGTCGGGACTTTAAAAATGAGCAGTTCTTC. Protein: CASSRDFKNEQFF.

This sequence joins TRBV19 and TRBJ1-1; D is possibly TRBD1 (5 bases). The germline gives CDR1 LNHDA, CDR2 SQIVND (reference sequence). This CDR3 spans 14 amino acids. V was trimmed by 3 bases and J by 6 bases, leaving 14 bases between them. The CDR3 coding sequence is TGTGCCAGTAGTATCAATGGGATGACAGCTGAAGCTTTCTTT. It encodes CASSINGMTAEAFF. Filled out from reference TRBV19 and TRBJ1-1, the complete variable domain reads DGGITQSPKYLFRKEGQNVTLSCEQNLNHDAMYWYRQDPGQGLRLIYYSQIVNDFQKGDIAEGYSVSREKKESFPLTVTSAQKNPTAFYLCASSINGMTAEAFFGQGTRLTVV.

V usage is TRBV18 and J usage is TRBJ2-3, with 8 bases that match TRBD1. Germline values: CDR1 KGHSH, CDR2 LQKENI. The CDR3 has 17 residues. J lost 0 bases, V lost 3 bases, and 8 bases had no gene match. The CDR3 DNA follows: TGTGCCAGCTCACCCACCCTGGGACAGGAGAGCACAGATACGCAGTATTTT. Translating it yields CASSPTLGQESTDTQYF. The full variable domain, with the rest looked up from reference TRBV18 and TRBJ2-3, is NAGVMQNPRHLVRRRGQEARLRCSPMKGHSHVYWYRQLPEEGLKFMVYLQKENIIDESGMPKERFSAEFPKEGPSILRIQQVVRGDSAAYFCASSPTLGQESTDTQYFGPGTRLTVL.

V usage is TRBV7-2 and J usage is TRBJ1-5; D is unresolved. Trimming took 5 bases from V and 7 from J, leaving 12 bases between them. CDR1 and CDR2 from the germline V gene are SGHTA and FQGNSA. CDR3 length: 13 amino acids. The DNA for the CDR3 is TGTGCCAGCAGCCTAGAACAGTGGCAGCCCCAGCATTTT. Residues: CASSLEQWQPQHF.

The chain carries TRBV7-2 and TRBJ1-5; the D is unclear. CDR3 length equals 14 residues. V gave up 4 bases and J gave up 7 bases, with 14 bases separating them. Germline V CDR1 and CDR2: SGHTA, FQGNSA. This chain's CDR3 is CASSYQFGEQPQHF. CDR3 nucleotide sequence: TGTGCCAGCAGCTATCAGTTCGGGGAACAGCCCCAGCATTTT.

The V gene is TRBV28, the J gene TRBJ2-6; 7 bases fit TRBD1. With 2 bases clipped from V and 2 bases from J, the junction kept 0 bases outside the gene matches. The germline V gene encodes CDR1 MDHEN and CDR2 SYDVKM. CDR3 length: 15 amino acids. The chain's CDR3 is CASSLQGAGANVLTF. CDR3 in DNA: TGTGCCAGCAGTTTACAGGGGGCTGGGGCCAACGTCCTGACTTTC.

V and J are TRBV28 and TRBJ1-5; 8 nucleotides agree with TRBD1. Germline V gene lookup returns CDR1 MDHEN and CDR2 SYDVKM. Trimming at V came to 10 bases and at J to 4 bases, leaving 9 bases not matched to a gene. The length of the CDR3 is 14 residues. CDR3 loop: CATRGLSQNQPQHF. As DNA, the CDR3 is TGTGCCACCAGGGGGCTCTCCCAAAATCAGCCCCAGCATTTT.

The rearrangement uses TRBV28 and TRBJ2-1; D is undetermined. The CDR3 runs 10 residues. V was cut by 2 bases and J by 7 bases, with 0 bases left in between. Germline V gene data show CDR1 as MDHEN and CDR2 as SYDVKM. The CDR3 DNA follows: TGTGCCAGCAGTTTAAATGAGCAGTTCTTC. As protein: CASSLNEQFF.

This rearrangement joins TRBV4-2 to TRBJ2-4; D may correspond to TRBD1 or TRBD2 (5 bases each). Germline V gene sequence: CDR1 LGHNA, CDR2 YNFKEQ. The CDR3 totals 15 residues. The V end lost 0 bases, the J end lost 6 bases, and 12 bases lay between the germline ends. CDR3 bases: TGTGCCAGCAGCCAAGATCGCGGTGGGGGAAACATTCAGTACTTC. Translated: CASSQDRGGGNIQYF.

This chain joins TRBV11-3 and TRBJ2-7, with TRBD2 identical over 7 bases. V trimming: 3 bases; J trimming: 2 bases; junction bases outside the gene matches: 1. Germline CDR1 SGHNT, CDR2 YENEEA. CDR3 length: 13 amino acids. The CDR3 DNA reads as TGTGCCAGCAGCTTGAGCGGGGCCTACGAGCAGTACTTC. The encoded protein is CASSLSGAYEQYF.

J is TRBJ2-5 and V is TRBV18; the D is unclear. V gave up 6 bases and J gave up 2 bases, with 13 bases separating them. In germline, CDR1 is KGHSH, CDR2 LQKENI. This CDR3 has 14 residues. The CDR3 sequence: CASSFTEIQETQYF. The CDR3, as DNA: TGTGCCAGCTCGTTTACAGAAATTCAAGAGACCCAGTACTTC.

The J gene is TRBJ2-5, the V gene TRBV19; D gene unclear. The J call is uncertain, as TRBJ2-7 better fits the DNA end. Germline V gene lookup returns CDR1 LNHDA and CDR2 SQIVND (reference sequence). This CDR3 is built from 14 residues. This CDR3 reads CASSIVTDSYEQYF. For the CDR3, the DNA is TGTGCCAGTAGTATAGTCACAGACTCCTACGAGCAGTACTTC.

V gene TRBV7-3 combines with J gene TRBJ2-2; 7 bases line up with TRBD2. CDR1 SGHTA and CDR2 FQGTGA come from the germline V gene. The V gene end was trimmed by 5 bases and the J gene end by 3 bases; junction bases not matched to a gene: 6. This CDR3 has 15 amino acids. The CDR3 bases are TGTGCCAGCAGCCCCAGCGGGACGTACACCGGGGAGCTGTTTTTT. Residues: CASSPSGTYTGELFF. The full variable domain, rest sourced from reference TRBV7-3 and TRBJ2-2, is GAGVSQTPSNKVTEKGKYVELRCDPISGHTALYWYRQSLGQGPEFLIYFQGTGAADDSGLPNDRFFAVRPEGSVSTLKIQRTERGDSAVYLCASSPSGTYTGELFFGEGSRLTVL.

The rearrangement uses TRBV7-3 and TRBJ2-7; TRBD1 might be the D (5 bases). The CDR3 runs to 14 residues. Germline CDR1 and CDR2: SGHTA and FQGTGA. V was clipped by 5 bases and J by 6 bases, with 17 bases between them. The chain's CDR3 is CASSAQGVSSEQYF. The CDR3 nucleotides read TGTGCCAGCAGCGCCCAGGGCGTATCTAGCGAGCAGTACTTC.

In nucleotides, the CDR3 is TGCGCCAGCAGCTTGGAGACTTCACCCCTCCACTTT. It is translated as CASSLETSPLHF. The chain combines TRBV5-1 with TRBJ1-6; D is unclear. This CDR3 region has 12 residues. The V and J ends lost 0 bases and 9 bases respectively, with 4 bases between them. Per germline, CDR1 SGHRS and CDR2 YFSETQ.

The rearrangement uses TRBV6-6 and TRBJ1-4; 9 bases are shared with TRBD1. The CDR3 spans 15 residues. Germline CDR1 and CDR2: MNHNY and SVGAGI (reference sequence). V was pared by 8 bases and J by 2 bases, with 6 bases of the junction left unmatched. In DNA form, the CDR3 reads TGTGCCAGCCGGGACAGGGTCACCACTAATGAAAAACTGTTTTTT. Protein product: CASRDRVTTNEKLFF.

The gene calls are TRBV5-1 and TRBJ1-2; possibly TRBD1 for D (6 bases). Trimming left V 7 bases short and J 0 bases short, with 16 bases between. Germline-derived CDR1 and CDR2 are SGHRS and YFSETQ. The CDR3 runs to 15 residues. The CDR3 here is CASRPSRGSNYGYTF. For the CDR3, the DNA is TGCGCCAGCCGACCCTCCAGGGGATCTAACTATGGCTACACCTTC.

V is TRBV5-6 and J is TRBJ1-3, with D uncertain. Germline V gives CDR1 SGHDT, CDR2 YYEEEE. Between the trimmed V and J ends, which lost 4 bases and 5 bases, there was a span of 7 bases. The CDR3 spans 12 residues. The chain's CDR3 is CASSRSRNTIYF. Here the CDR3 DNA reads TGTGCCAGCAGCCGGTCCAGAAACACCATATATTTT.

As regards this clone: At one end the junction does not follow the germline gene, possibly because of a read error. This chain links TRBV7-8 with TRBJ2-6; the D gene is possibly TRBD1 (5 bases). The germline V gene has CDR1 SGHVS and CDR2 FQNEAQ. The CDR3 contains 15 residues. CDR3 nucleotide sequence: TGTGCCAGCAGCTTCGGCAGGGCTGGGGCAAACGTCCTGACTTTC. The encoded protein is CASSFGRAGANVLTF.

The chain combines TRBV5-4 with TRBJ2-5; tentative D call: TRBD2 (6 bases). The V end lost 2 bases, the J end lost 2 bases, and 10 bases lay between the germline ends. CDR3 length equals 14 residues. Germline loops: CDR1 SGHNT, CDR2 YYREEE (reference sequence). CDR3 region: CASSFGGIQETQYF. CDR3 in DNA: TGTGCCAGCAGCTTTGGGGGGATTCAAGAGACCCAGTACTTC.

The chain recombines TRBV6-5 with TRBJ2-5; 11 bases align to TRBD2. V shed 4 bases, J shed 2 bases, and the junction held 6 bases outside the gene matches. CDR3 length: 16 residues. The germline gives CDR1 MNHEY, CDR2 SVGAGI. CDR3 nucleotides: TGTGCCAGCAGTTCAGGGACTAGCGGAACGCAAGAGACCCAGTACTTC. This codes for CASSSGTSGTQETQYF.

The rearrangement joins TRBV2 to TRBJ1-6, with no clear D. The CDR3 loop spans 13 amino acids. V gave up 3 bases and J gave up 7 bases, with 7 bases separating them. From germline, CDR1 is SNHLY and CDR2 FYNNEI. In DNA, the CDR3 is TGTGCCAGCAGTGAGAACAAAAATTCACCCCTCCACTTT. It specifies CASSENKNSPLHF.

This chain connects TRBV28 to TRBJ2-6; D unresolved. Germline V gene data show CDR1 as MDHEN and CDR2 as SYDVKM. Trimming stripped 5 bases from V and 2 bases from J, with 10 bases between. The length of the CDR3 is 15 residues. The DNA for the CDR3 is TGTGCCAGCAGTAAGCCGAGTGCTGGGGCCAACGTCCTGACTTTC. This sequence encodes CASSKPSAGANVLTF.

The chain employs TRBV23-1 and TRBJ2-5; D is possibly TRBD1 (5 bases). TRBV23-1 carries the ORF label, with uncertain function. Trimming removed 8 bases at V and 0 bases at J, with 13 bases between. CDR3 length: 14 amino acids. This CDR3 is CASLAGNYQETQYF. As DNA, the CDR3 is TGCGCCAGCTTAGCAGGGAACTACCAAGAGACCCAGTACTTC.

The chain couples TRBV18 to TRBJ2-2; TRBD1 or TRBD2 may be the D gene (5 bases each). V lost 2 bases, J lost 0 bases, and 10 bases lay in between. This CDR3 is 16 amino acids long. CDR1 and CDR2 (germline): KGHSH, LQKENI. DNA for the CDR3: TGTGCCAGCTCACCATCGCAGGGAGCGAACACCGGGGAGCTGTTTTTT. This codes for CASSPSQGANTGELFF.

The genes are TRBV11-3 and TRBJ2-1, with 13 bases aligning to TRBD2. CDR1 and CDR2 (germline): SGHNT, YENEEA. This CDR3 has 20 amino acids. Losses at the gene ends were 5 bases for V and 1 base for J; bases not matched to a gene: 14. This chain's CDR3 is CASSRSFGLAGEGSYNEQFF. CDR3 nucleotides: TGTGCCAGCAGCCGCTCATTCGGACTAGCGGGAGAGGGTTCCTACAATGAGCAGTTCTTC.